The rows below give T cell receptor beta chains drawn from one sample of a study of early T cells in non-severe SARS-CoV-2 infection. TCRdb reprocessed the 5' RACE reads via MiXCR and lists one record per CDR3 protein. The sample has around 40,000 distinct CDR3 sequences, over 5% seen once. The specimen sequenced was whole blood. The source is an adult who was a healthcare worker with PCR-confirmed SARS-CoV-2 infection or an uninfected control (not recorded which). The CDR3 runs from the conserved cysteine through the conserved F or W.

j_gene: TRBJ2-7; v_gene: TRBV6-1; CDR3aa: CASRAGSSYEQYF
j_gene: TRBJ2-3; v_gene: TRBV4-3; CDR3aa: CASSQDGSGSLADTQYF
j_gene: TRBJ2-7; v_gene: TRBV5-6; CDR3aa: CASSRKDRVHEQYF
j_gene: TRBJ2-3; v_gene: TRBV12-3/TRBV12-4; CDR3aa: CASSRESDQMAQYF
j_gene: TRBJ2-1; v_gene: TRBV11-2; CDR3aa: CASSPSAGGPTNEQFF
j_gene: TRBJ2-7; v_gene: TRBV20-1; CDR3aa: CSARISSYEQYF
j_gene: TRBJ2-5; v_gene: TRBV7-9; CDR3aa: CASSLPVGGTQYF
j_gene: TRBJ2-7; v_gene: TRBV11-2; CDR3aa: CASSPIDRRRKSSYEQYF
j_gene: TRBJ1-2; v_gene: TRBV27; CDR3aa: CASTRTGSTYGYTF
j_gene: TRBJ2-1; v_gene: TRBV7-6; CDR3aa: CASSPGLAAYNEQFF
j_gene: TRBJ2-5; v_gene: TRBV7-9; CDR3aa: CASRKPGGQETQYF
j_gene: TRBJ2-7; v_gene: TRBV6-6; CDR3aa: CASSYGPYEQYF
j_gene: TRBJ2-3; v_gene: TRBV28; CDR3aa: CASGSAASTDTQYF
j_gene: TRBJ2-5; v_gene: TRBV11-2; CDR3aa: CASSLGVSQETQYF
j_gene: TRBJ1-2; v_gene: TRBV12-3/TRBV12-4; CDR3aa: CASSLNRNTYTF
j_gene: TRBJ1-5; v_gene: TRBV11-2; CDR3aa: CASSWDSYQPQHF
j_gene: TRBJ1-3; v_gene: TRBV15; CDR3aa: CATSRVKDNLGNTIYF
j_gene: TRBJ1-2; v_gene: TRBV19; CDR3aa: CASSTRQLYGYTF
j_gene: TRBJ2-1; v_gene: TRBV10-3; CDR3aa: CAISQTSGRGGEQFF
j_gene: TRBJ2-7; v_gene: TRBV7-6; CDR3aa: CASSLEDSGRGYEQYF
j_gene: TRBJ1-5; v_gene: TRBV27; CDR3aa: CASSLSGGQGSNQPQHF
j_gene: TRBJ2-4; v_gene: TRBV7-9; CDR3aa: CASSLVVLDGDIQYF
j_gene: TRBJ1-2; v_gene: TRBV12-3/TRBV12-4; CDR3aa: CASSSQENYGYTF
j_gene: TRBJ1-1; v_gene: TRBV18; CDR3aa: CASSREGPLITEAFF
j_gene: TRBJ2-1; v_gene: TRBV12-3/TRBV12-4; CDR3aa: CASSFKAGVSYNEQFF
j_gene: TRBJ2-1; v_gene: TRBV7-6; CDR3aa: CASSLKATNEQFF
j_gene: TRBJ1-5; v_gene: TRBV20-1; CDR3aa: CSAVGQNNQPQHF
j_gene: TRBJ2-3; v_gene: TRBV15; CDR3aa: CATSRDREADTQYF
j_gene: TRBJ2-5; v_gene: TRBV3-1; CDR3aa: CASSQDGGGSQETQYF
j_gene: TRBJ2-3; v_gene: TRBV2; CDR3aa: CASSEAWTRDTQYF
j_gene: TRBJ2-7; v_gene: TRBV2; CDR3aa: CASQPARGAYEQYF
j_gene: TRBJ1-1; v_gene: TRBV28; CDR3aa: CASRDGWTEAFF
j_gene: TRBJ2-1; v_gene: TRBV6-4; CDR3aa: CASSSRTSGGNEQFF
j_gene: TRBJ2-1; v_gene: TRBV29-1; CDR3aa: CSVLESDRGFGSYNEQFF
j_gene: TRBJ2-1; v_gene: TRBV11-2; CDR3aa: CASSFILAGRNEQFF
j_gene: TRBJ1-5; v_gene: TRBV7-2; CDR3aa: CASSHPPGGRNQPQHF
j_gene: TRBJ2-1; v_gene: TRBV7-2; CDR3aa: CASSAHLAASYNEQFF
j_gene: TRBJ1-1; v_gene: TRBV5-4; CDR3aa: CASSWQADSQAFF